Sequencing of this TCR beta chain was carried out in a study of identical twins. Notes on the study in general: Abundant beta clonotypes from cord blood bore fewer insertions; memory repertoires lacked this pattern.

The sample holds many counts of this clonotype. Its specificity is unknown. The CDR3 has 13 amino acids. CDR1 is DFQATT and CDR2 is SNEGSKA in the germline V gene (reference sequence). V was shortened by 5 bases and J by 3 bases, with 14 bases between the two germline ends. All donors were healthy Caucasians. Carrying unique molecular identifiers, the cDNA also gained a universal primer site through template switching. TCRdb re-called the 5' RACE reads through MiXCR, storing one row per CDR3 protein. Here the sample spans 350,000 to 600,000 distinct CDR3 sequences, 11% to 15% being singletons. The sample was also reused in another study, on yellow fever vaccine responses in identical twins. That report adds: Twin vaccine T cell responses reportedly seemed partly convergent, partly personalized.

Source material: CD4+ T cells sorted from blood. The source is a woman younger than 30 in good health. The chain combines TRBV20-1 with TRBJ2-7; unclear D gene. CDR3 region: CSAPGPELYEQYF. The CDR3 coding sequence is TGCAGTGCTCCGGGCCCCGAGCTCTACGAGCAGTACTTC.